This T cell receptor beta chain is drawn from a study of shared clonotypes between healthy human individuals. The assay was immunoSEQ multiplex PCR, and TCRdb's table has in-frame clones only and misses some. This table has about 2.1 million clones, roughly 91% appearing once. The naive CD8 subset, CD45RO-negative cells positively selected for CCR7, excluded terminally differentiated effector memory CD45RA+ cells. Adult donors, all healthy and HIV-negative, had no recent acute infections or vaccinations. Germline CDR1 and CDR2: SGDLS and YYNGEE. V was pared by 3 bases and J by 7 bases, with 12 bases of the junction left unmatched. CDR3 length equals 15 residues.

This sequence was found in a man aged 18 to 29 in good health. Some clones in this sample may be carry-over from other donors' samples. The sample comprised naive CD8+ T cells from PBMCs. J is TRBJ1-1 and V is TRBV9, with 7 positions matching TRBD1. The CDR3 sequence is CASSEWGTASNEAFF. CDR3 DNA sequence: TGTGCCAGCAGCGAGTGGGGGACAGCTTCTAATGAAGCTTTCTTT.